These T cell receptor beta chains were read from a single sample in a study of OX40 agonist ivuxolimab in advanced cancers. Produced via immunoSEQ multiplex PCR; TCRdb's table is partial and in-frame only. Of 53,000 or so clones in the sample, nearly 80% were seen once. Material: CD4+ or CD8+ T cells sorted from blood, obtained in a trial of the OX40 agonist ivuxolimab. The origin of the receptors is an adult with an advanced solid tumor such as melanoma, head and neck, liver or kidney cancer. The CDR3 runs from the conserved cysteine through the conserved F or W. D genes are given only for firm matches. The size of a clone is reported for some rows only, either as once, few or many, or as a class for expanded clones.

size,D,J,V,CDR3,DNA
.,.,TRBJ2-7,TRBV5-5,CASRRGVPYEQYF,TGTGCCAGCAGAAGGGGGGTTCCCTACGAGCAGTACTTC
.,TRBD2,TRBJ2-1,TRBV5-1,CASSLGGIASHEQFF,TGCGCCAGCAGCCTGGGAGGGATAGCGTCCCATGAGCAGTTCTTC
.,.,TRBJ1-2,TRBV28,CASNVGISNYGYTF,TGTGCCAGCAACGTAGGGATTTCTAACTATGGCTACACCTTC
.,.,TRBJ2-5,TRBV15,CATSGRTLQETQYF,TGTGCCACCAGCGGTCGGACTCTCCAAGAGACCCAGTACTTC
.,.,TRBJ1-5,TRBV6-5,CASSGPGAQPQHF,TGTGCCAGCAGTGGTCCCGGGGCTCAGCCCCAGCATTTT
.,.,TRBJ2-5,TRBV28,CASIGRGAGEGTQYF,TGTGCCAGCATCGGCAGAGGGGCAGGGGAAGGGACCCAGTACTTC
.,.,TRBJ2-5,TRBV4-1,CASSQDMARQEAQYF,TGCGCCAGCAGCCAAGATATGGCCCGACAGGAGGCCCAGTACTTC
.,TRBD1,TRBJ2-7,TRBV7-9,CASSSSTGSYEQYF,TGTGCCAGCAGCTCGTCGACAGGGTCCTACGAGCAGTACTTC
.,.,TRBJ2-5,TRBV7-2,CASSLRIQETQYF,TGTGCCAGCAGCTTGAGAATTCAAGAGACCCAGTACTTC
.,.,TRBJ1-5,TRBV6-6,CASNGLSNQPQHF,TGTGCCAGCAACGGACTTAGCAATCAGCCCCAGCATTTT
.,.,TRBJ2-6,TRBV27,CASMGIYSGANVLTF,TGTGCCAGCATGGGCATATACTCTGGGGCCAACGTCCTGACTTTC
.,.,TRBJ2-7,TRBV5-1,CASSFAGEEQYF,TGCGCCAGCAGCTTCGCAGGGGAAGAACAGTACTTC
once,.,TRBJ1-4,TRBV15,CATSLISTGPRDEKLFF,TGTGCCACCAGCCTAATCTCCACCGGACCCCGGGACGAAAAACTGTTTTTT
.,.,TRBJ1-2,TRBV5-4,CASSLGRAEGGYTF,TGTGCCAGCAGCTTGGGGCGGGCGGAAGGTGGCTACACCTTC
.,TRBD1,TRBJ1-5,TRBV28,CASSLPIQGRNQPQHF,TGTGCCAGCAGTTTGCCTATACAGGGGCGGAATCAGCCCCAGCATTTT
.,TRBD1,TRBJ1-2,TRBV4-1,CASSQATQGALYGYTF,TGCGCCAGCAGCCAAGCGACACAGGGGGCCCTCTATGGCTACACCTTC
.,TRBD1,TRBJ1-6,TRBV11-3,CASSSRGTDNSPLHF,TGTGCCAGCAGCTCCCGCGGGACAGACAATTCACCCCTCCACTTT
few,TRBD1,TRBJ1-1,TRBV27,CASRNRGYTEAFF,TGTGCCAGCAGGAACAGGGGCTACACTGAAGCTTTCTTT
.,.,TRBJ2-7,TRBV28,CASKKPGRGEQYF,TGTGCCAGCAAAAAACCGGGACGGGGCGAGCAGTACTTC
.,TRBD2,TRBJ2-7,TRBV6-5,CASSIQPGTNYEQYF,TGTGCCAGCAGTATACAACCCGGGACTAACTACGAGCAGTACTTC
medium-sized,.,TRBJ1-3,TRBV2,CASSGSGNTIYF,TGTGCCAGCAGTGGATCTGGAAACACCATATATTTT
.,.,TRBJ1-1,TRBV6-5,CASRQGGGTTEAFF,TGTGCCAGCAGACAGGGCGGTGGGACCACTGAAGCTTTCTTT
.,.,TRBJ2-7,TRBV5-1,CASSLQDFSEQYF,TGCGCCAGCAGCTTGCAGGACTTTTCGGAGCAGTACTTC
few,TRBD1,TRBJ1-5,TRBV23-1,CASSQSRQGAQIQPQHF,TGCGCCAGCAGTCAATCGCGGCAGGGGGCTCAGATTCAGCCCCAGCATTTT